This T cell receptor beta chain emerged from a study of T cell repertoires in cytomegalovirus infection. V was shortened by 1 base and J by 5 bases, with 14 bases between the two germline ends. In germline, CDR1 is SGHVS, CDR2 FQNEAQ. This CDR3 region has 16 residues. Only a few counts were recorded for this clonotype. The antigen is unknown. TCRdb re-called the reads with MiXCR, one entry per CDR3 protein. The data show approximately 390,000 distinct CDR3 sequences, with approximately 30% seen just once and roughly 13% held by the top ten. The TCR sequence derives from a human donor in good health (CMV status not recorded). Some clones in this sample may be carry-over from other donors' samples. The sequencing used cultured PBMCs, collected from culture after CMV antigen stimulation. The gene calls are TRBV7-8 and TRBJ2-2, with a weak D call TRBD2 (5 bases). Here the CDR3 reads CASSLGGGGSTGELFF. CDR3 DNA sequence: TGTGCCAGCAGCTTAGGAGGAGGCGGGTCTACCGGGGAGCTGTTTTTT.